This T cell receptor (beta chain) was sequenced in a study of cytomegalovirus exposure and HLA in healthy donors. The study ran its PCR with 60 Vbeta and 13 Jbeta primers. In the study's own analysis: An analysis performed later counted 70 million to 90 million unique TCR beta chains (around 9.9 million of them shared). Sequenced by immunoSEQ multiplex PCR; TCRdb stores in-frame clones only, minus some. D and trimming come from the DNA, and the V and J calls and clone size come from that table. This table holds roughly 220,000 clones. Per germline, CDR1 MDHEN and CDR2 SYDVKM. The junction had 9 bases not matched to a gene; V was cut back by 6 bases and J by 5 bases. The CDR3 loop spans 14 amino acids.

The rearrangement links TRBV28 to TRBJ1-2; 7 nucleotides line up with TRBD1. Sequenced sample: PBMCs. The source is a girl aged 2 to 10 in good health and CMV-seropositive. The CDR3 here is CASRDTGDGYGYTF. Written as DNA, the CDR3 is TGTGCCAGCAGGGATACAGGGGATGGGTATGGCTACACCTTC.